Listed here are 21 T cell receptor beta chains from one sample, sequenced in a study of blood T cell repertoires in COVID-19. TCRdb keeps only in-frame clones here, not all; method: immunoSEQ multiplex PCR. The data show about 290,000 clones, around 90% seen once. Sequences were obtained from peripheral blood. Receptor source: a middle-aged woman who had recovered from COVID-19.

This chain joins TRBV9 and TRBJ2-1, with 7 positions matching TRBD2. V dropped 3 bases and J dropped 0; count of bases not matched to a gene: 6. Germline V gene sequence: CDR1 SGDLS, CDR2 YYNGEE. The CDR3 runs to 16 residues. CDR3: CASSAPSGSSYNEQFF. The CDR3 DNA follows: TGTGCCAGCAGCGCGCCTAGCGGTAGCTCCTACAATGAGCAGTTCTTC.

The chain joins TRBV7-6 to TRBJ2-1; TRBD2 agrees at 11 bases. This CDR3 comprises 15 residues. Germline V lookup: CDR1 SGHVS, CDR2 FNYEAQ. V lost 1 base to trimming and J lost 7 bases; unmatched junction nucleotides: 3. The CDR3 spells CASSLEASGRNEQFF. The CDR3 bases are TGTGCCAGCAGCTTAGAGGCTAGCGGGAGGAATGAGCAGTTCTTC.

This clone was recorded once. A read error may be the cause here, since a much bigger clone is one base away. This chain links TRBV7-9 with TRBJ2-2; weak D call: TRBD1 (6 bases). Trimming cost V 5 bases and J 2 bases, with 9 bases left between them. The germline CDR1 and CDR2 sequences are SEHNR and FQNEAQ (reference sequence). The CDR3 is 14 amino acids. The CDR3 loop is CASSLQGNTGELFF. CDR3 nucleotide sequence: TGTGCCAGCAGCCTACAGGGAAACACCGGGGAGCTGTTTTTT.

The chain joins TRBV12-3 or TRBV12-4 to TRBJ2-5; unclear D gene. The CDR3 has 13 amino acids. V lost 3 bases to trimming and J lost 1 base, with 6 bases between them. The CDR3 region has the DNA TGTGCCAGCAGTTTTACTACCCAAGAGACCCAGTACTTC. Protein: CASSFTTQETQYF.

This clone was found a few times. The chain is built from TRBV7-9 and TRBJ1-2; D gene uncertain. This CDR3 is 16 amino acids long. Trimming took off 1 base at V and 1 base at J, with 13 bases between the two ends. Germline V lookup: CDR1 SEHNR, CDR2 FQNEAQ (reference sequence). In DNA, the CDR3 is TGTGCCAGCAGCTTAGTGGGCAGCCCCCATAACTATGGCTACACCTTC. Encoded protein: CASSLVGSPHNYGYTF.

V usage is TRBV15 and J usage is TRBJ2-7; the match to TRBD1 covers 7 bases. The trim removed 2 bases at V and 0 bases at J, leaving 10 bases unmatched. There are 17 residues in the CDR3. Germline loops: CDR1 LNHNV, CDR2 YYDKDF (reference sequence). The CDR3 reads CATSRPPQGSASYEQYF. In DNA, the CDR3 is TGTGCCACCAGCAGACCCCCACAGGGGTCCGCCTCCTACGAGCAGTACTTC. Full variable domain (outside the CDR3, taken from reference TRBV15 and TRBJ2-7): DAMVIQNPRYQVTQFGKPVTLSCSQTLNHNVMYWYQQKSSQAPKLLFHYYDKDFNNEADTPDNFQSRRPNTSFCFLDIRSPGLGDTAMYLCATSRPPQGSASYEQYFGPGTRLTVT.

The V gene is TRBV5-8, the J gene TRBJ1-1; 7 positions agree with TRBD1. This CDR3 contains 13 residues. Germline CDR1 reads SGHTS; CDR2 reads YDEGEE. The trim removed 2 bases at V and 7 bases at J, leaving 5 bases unmatched. The CDR3 DNA reads TGTGCCAGCAGCTTTTCCCGGGACAGTGAAGCTTTCTTT. It specifies CASSFSRDSEAFF.

This clone occurred a few times. The genes are TRBV10-3 and TRBJ2-1, with TRBD2 matching 11 bases. V lost 8 bases and J lost 1; bases outside the gene matches: 10. CDR3 length equals 17 residues. Germline loops: CDR1 ENHRY, CDR2 SYGVKD. This CDR3 reads CAIEGVAGGGSYNEQFF. CDR3 coding DNA: TGTGCCATCGAAGGAGTAGCGGGAGGGGGGTCCTACAATGAGCAGTTCTTC.

The V gene is TRBV27, the J gene TRBJ2-7, with a possible D match to TRBD2 (6 bases). Between the trimmed V and J ends, which lost 4 bases and 3 bases, there was a span of 13 bases. CDR1 is MNHEY, CDR2 SMNVEV, per germline (reference sequence). The CDR3 totals 14 residues. The CDR3 nucleotides are TGTGCCAGCAGTTCCGGGACTGTAGGCTACGAGCAGTACTTC. Amino acid sequence: CASSSGTVGYEQYF.

The chain couples TRBV30 to TRBJ2-2; maybe TRBD1 (6 bases). The V gene's germline CDR1 is GTSNPN and CDR2 SVGIG (reference sequence). V shed 5 bases and J shed 4 bases, with 11 bases lying between them. The CDR3 has 13 amino acids. CDR3 sequence (DNA): TGTGCCTGGGCAGGACAGTCCACCGGGGAGCTGTTTTTT. It specifies CAWAGQSTGELFF.

This chain connects TRBV24-1 to TRBJ2-3; 8 bases match TRBD2. This CDR3 is 16 amino acids long. CDR1 is KGHDR and CDR2 is SFDVKD in the germline V gene. The V gene end was trimmed by 2 bases and the J gene end by 2 bases; junction bases not matched to a gene: 5. DNA of the CDR3: TGTGCCACCAGTGATTGGGGCGGGAGGTCCACAGATACGCAGTATTTT. It is translated as CATSDWGGRSTDTQYF.

The chain recombines TRBV4-1 with TRBJ2-7; TRBD2 agrees at 8 bases. Germline lookup yields CDR1 MGHRA and CDR2 YSYEKL. V trimming: 0 bases; J trimming: 0 bases; junction bases outside the gene matches: 7. This CDR3 region has 17 residues. The CDR3 spells CASSQESLADLSYEQYF. The CDR3 nucleotides are TGCGCCAGCAGCCAAGAATCACTAGCGGACCTCTCCTACGAGCAGTACTTC.

This clone is a singleton in its sample. The chain combines TRBV6-6 with TRBJ1-5; no firm D call. The CDR3 consists of 13 residues. V was clipped by 2 bases and J by 4 bases, with 6 bases between them. From germline, CDR1 is MNHNY and CDR2 SVGAGI (reference sequence). CDR3 DNA sequence: TGTGCCAGCAGTTACAAGGAGAATCAGCCCCAGCATTTT. Its translation: CASSYKENQPQHF.

This chain links TRBV4-1 with TRBJ2-5, with a possible D match to TRBD1 (5 bases). Germline CDR1 reads MGHRA; CDR2 reads YSYEKL. CDR3 length equals 16 residues. V was trimmed by 3 bases and J by 1 base, leaving 15 bases between them. CDR3 nucleotides: TGCGCCAGCAGCCACTTAAGACAGTCAAGCCAAGAGACCCAGTACTTC. It specifies CASSHLRQSSQETQYF.

This rearrangement joins TRBV5-1 to TRBJ1-1; TRBD1 is a possible D gene (5 bases). Germline CDR1 and CDR2: SGHRS and YFSETQ. V was trimmed by 0 bases and J by 3 bases, leaving 9 bases between them. CDR3 length: 14 amino acids. CDR3 nucleotides: TGCGCCAGCAGCTTGGGTCGGGGGGACACTGAAGCTTTCTTT. Translated: CASSLGRGDTEAFF.

The table lists this clone with a count of one. The chain links TRBV3-1 (or the pseudogene TRBV3-2) to TRBJ1-3; D unclear. Germline V CDR1 and CDR2: LGHDT, YNNKEL (reference sequence). This CDR3 contains 15 residues. With 1 base removed from V and 2 bases from J, the gap between germline ends came to 9 bases. CDR3 sequence (DNA): TGTGCCAGCAGCCAAGGCCCTGGGCCTGGAAACACCATATATTTT. This translates into CASSQGPGPGNTIYF.

V and J are TRBV18 and TRBJ2-4, with 7 bases lining up with TRBD1. This CDR3 region has 15 residues. The V gene end was trimmed by 8 bases and the J gene end by 1 base; junction bases not matched to a gene: 8. Germline CDR1 KGHSH, CDR2 LQKENI. The CDR3 nucleotides read TGTGCCAGCACCCAGGGGGAGTGGGCCAAAAACATTCAGTACTTC. Its translation: CASTQGEWAKNIQYF.

This sequence joins TRBV7-3 and TRBJ2-1; TRBD1 aligns across 7 bases. Germline trimming cut 2 bases from V and 0 bases from J; bases unmatched to any gene: 1. Per germline, CDR1 SGHTA and CDR2 FQGTGA. The CDR3 sequence is 15 residues long. CDR3 DNA: TGTGCCAGCAGCTTAGAGGGGGCCTCCTACAATGAGCAGTTCTTC. Translation gives CASSLEGASYNEQFF.

J is TRBJ2-7 and V is TRBV14, with D possibly being TRBD2 (5 bases). This CDR3 is built from 13 residues. The V gene's germline CDR1 is SGHDN and CDR2 FVKESK. V dropped 4 bases and J dropped 3 bases, with 10 bases sitting between them. The CDR3 nucleotides read TGTGCCAGCAGCCGGCGGGCCAGCTACGAGCAGTACTTC. Residues: CASSRRASYEQYF.

About this clone itself: This sample also contains other DNA sequences that code for the same CDR3. The rearrangement joins TRBV29-1 to TRBJ2-1; a possible D gene is TRBD2 (5 bases). Looked up from germline, CDR1 is SQVTM and CDR2 is ANQGSEA. This CDR3 region has 14 residues. Between the trimmed V and J ends, which lost 3 bases and 2 bases, there was a span of 11 bases. CDR3 sequence: CSVDPSGTYNEQFF. CDR3 DNA: TGCAGCGTTGATCCCAGCGGTACCTACAATGAGCAGTTCTTC.

This chain links TRBV3-1 (or the pseudogene TRBV3-2) with TRBJ2-7; D remains unclear. Deletions cut 4 bases from V and 3 bases from J, with 13 bases between. Germline V gives CDR1 LGHDT, CDR2 YNNKEL (reference sequence). The CDR3 runs to 14 residues. CDR3: CASSLQSSFYEQYF. CDR3 DNA sequence: TGTGCCAGCAGCCTCCAGAGTAGCTTCTACGAGCAGTACTTC.